This entry lists 30 T cell receptor beta chains sequenced from one sample in a study of shared clonotypes between healthy human individuals. Measured with immunoSEQ multiplex PCR; TCRdb has only the in-frame clones, and not every one. The data contain fewer than 3 million clones, roughly 92% of them singletons. The sequenced material came from naive CD4+ T cells from PBMCs. The subset denotes: CD45RA+ positively selected. These receptors all come from a man between 18 and 35 years old in good health. Some clones in this sample may be carry-over from other donors' samples.

The V and J genes are TRBV6-1 and TRBJ2-3; D unclear. Trimming shortened V by 3 bases and J by 2 bases, and 15 bases separated the two germline ends. Per germline, CDR1 MNHNS and CDR2 SASEGT. This CDR3 has 16 amino acids. As DNA, the CDR3 is TGTGCCAGCAGTGATTTCAGTAGGGTTTTCACAGATACGCAGTATTTT. Translating gives CASSDFSRVFTDTQYF.

This chain links TRBV11-2 with TRBJ2-2, with D unresolved. The V end was cut by 8 bases, the J end by 4 bases, with 5 bases between. In germline, CDR1 is SGHAT, CDR2 FQNNGV. This CDR3 has 11 residues. The CDR3 DNA sequence: TGTGCCAGCGATTCCACCGGGGAGCTGTTTTTT. As protein: CASDSTGELFF.

Details on this clone: The same CDR3 can be traced to other DNA sequences in this sample. The V gene is TRBV5-4, the J gene TRBJ2-7; 11 bases match TRBD2. The germline V gene encodes CDR1 SGHNT and CDR2 YYREEE (reference sequence). V shed 4 bases, J shed 2 bases, and the junction held 5 bases outside the gene matches. The length of the CDR3 is 15 residues. CDR3 coding DNA: TGTGCCAGCAGCACCGGGACTAGCGGAACCTACGAGCAGTACTTC. As protein: CASSTGTSGTYEQYF.

This chain links TRBV2 with TRBJ2-7; a possible D gene is TRBD1 (6 bases). The CDR3 runs 14 residues. V was clipped by 4 bases and J by 2 bases, with 12 bases between them. In germline, CDR1 is SNHLY, CDR2 FYNNEI. The CDR3 nucleotides read TGTGCCAGCAGTGCGGACAGCCACGCCTACGAGCAGTACTTC. Amino acid sequence: CASSADSHAYEQYF.

The gene calls are TRBV6-5 and TRBJ1-4; possible D gene TRBD1, 5 bases. The V and J ends lost 6 bases and 4 bases respectively, with 6 bases between them. The CDR3 extends over 12 amino acids. Germline V gene lookup returns CDR1 MNHEY and CDR2 SVGAGI. In DNA form, the CDR3 reads TGTGCCAGCAGCGACAGTAATGAAAAACTGTTTTTT. The encoded protein is CASSDSNEKLFF.

This chain connects TRBV5-5 to TRBJ2-1; 8 bases are a match to TRBD2. This CDR3 is built from 16 residues. Per the germline V gene, CDR1 is SGHKS and CDR2 is YYEKEE (reference sequence). V shed 3 bases, J shed 3 bases, and the junction held 8 bases outside the gene matches. This chain's CDR3 is CASSSTLLAVYNEQFF. CDR3 in DNA: TGTGCCAGCAGCTCCACCCTACTAGCGGTCTACAATGAGCAGTTCTTC.

The chain uses TRBV19 and TRBJ1-5; D is undetermined. The germline V and J ends were trimmed by 1 base and 0 bases, with 4 bases remaining between them. Germline CDR1 and CDR2: LNHDA and SQIVND (reference sequence). The CDR3 length is 14 residues. CDR3 sequence reads: CASSIADSNQPQHF. The CDR3 bases are TGTGCCAGTAGTATAGCAGATAGCAATCAGCCCCAGCATTTT.

V gene TRBV14 combines with J gene TRBJ2-5, with a tentative D call TRBD1 (6 bases). Germline CDR1 is SGHDN and CDR2 is FVKESK. This CDR3 has 14 residues. V lost 8 bases to trimming and J lost 5 bases, with 18 bases between them. CDR3 protein: CASPANRVTETQYF. CDR3 DNA: TGTGCCAGCCCCGCGAACAGGGTGACGGAGACCCAGTACTTC.

The chain carries TRBV5-1 and TRBJ2-6; D may be TRBD1 (7 bases). The length of the CDR3 is 18 residues. Per the germline V gene, CDR1 is SGHRS and CDR2 is YFSETQ. V was clipped by 0 bases and J by 1 base, with 14 bases between them. The CDR3 is CASSLGGGTASGANVLTF. The CDR3 DNA follows: TGCGCCAGCAGCTTGGGAGGCGGGACAGCTTCTGGGGCCAACGTCCTGACTTTC.

The chain has TRBV27 and TRBJ2-1, with TRBD1 as a possible D gene (6 bases). The CDR3 extends over 11 amino acids. Germline CDR1 MNHEY, CDR2 SMNVEV (reference sequence). The ends were cut back, 5 bases at V and 8 bases at J, with 7 bases in the middle. The CDR3 DNA follows: TGTGCCAGCAGTACAGGGTATGAGCAGTTCTTC. Amino acids: CASSTGYEQFF.

The chain carries TRBV19 and TRBJ2-7; D might be TRBD2 (6 bases). V was trimmed by 5 bases and J by 3 bases, leaving 17 bases between them. The CDR3 consists of 15 residues. Germline CDR1 and CDR2: LNHDA and SQIVND (reference sequence). CDR3: CASSLPGGTVYEQYF. The DNA for the CDR3 is TGTGCCAGTAGTCTCCCAGGAGGGACCGTCTACGAGCAGTACTTC. The variable domain in full, completed from reference TRBV19 and TRBJ2-7, reads DGGITQSPKYLFRKEGQNVTLSCEQNLNHDAMYWYRQDPGQGLRLIYYSQIVNDFQKGDIAEGYSVSREKKESFPLTVTSAQKNPTAFYLCASSLPGGTVYEQYFGPGTRLTVT.

The rearrangement joins TRBV30 to TRBJ1-5, with a tentative D call TRBD1 (5 bases). With 5 bases removed from V and 2 bases from J, the gap between germline ends came to 16 bases. Germline V gene lookup returns CDR1 GTSNPN and CDR2 SVGIG (reference sequence). The CDR3 totals 15 residues. CDR3 sequence: CAWGRAYNGNQPQHF. The CDR3 nucleotides read TGTGCCTGGGGCAGGGCGTATAATGGCAATCAGCCCCAGCATTTT.

The CDR3 DNA is TGTGCCAGCAGCCGTAGGACAGGACTGCCTGAAGCTTTCTTT. The encoded protein is CASSRRTGLPEAFF. The chain is built from TRBV11-2 and TRBJ1-1; 7 positions match TRBD1. After removal of 5 bases from V and 6 bases from J, the junction contained 9 bases not matched to a gene. The germline gives CDR1 SGHAT, CDR2 FQNNGV. There are 14 residues in the CDR3.

This chain connects TRBV28 to TRBJ1-3; D call uncertain. Per germline, CDR1 MDHEN and CDR2 SYDVKM. V lost 6 bases and J 10 bases, leaving 13 bases between the germline ends. The CDR3 is made up of 12 amino acids. The CDR3 DNA reads as TGTGCCAGCAGCCCCCCGGCGCGGACCATATATTTT. The encoded protein is CASSPPARTIYF.

The chain combines TRBV28 with TRBJ2-5; 16 bases fit TRBD2. Germline V gene lookup returns CDR1 MDHEN and CDR2 SYDVKM. Trimming took 2 bases from V and 5 from J; bases not matched to a gene: 5. CDR3 size: 17 residues. CDR3 residues: CASSLPGLAGGSETQYF. DNA of the CDR3: TGTGCCAGCAGTTTACCGGGACTAGCGGGAGGGTCGGAGACCCAGTACTTC.

The chain combines TRBV14 with TRBJ1-1; TRBD1 matches 7 bases. The germline V gene has CDR1 SGHDN and CDR2 FVKESK. V was pared by 5 bases and J by 4 bases, with 10 bases of the junction left unmatched. The CDR3 length is 15 residues. CDR3 residues: CASSTQTGAGTEAFF. CDR3 coding DNA: TGTGCCAGCAGCACGCAAACAGGGGCCGGCACTGAAGCTTTCTTT. The full variable domain, its missing parts supplied by reference TRBV14 and TRBJ1-1, is EAGVTQFPSHSVIEKGQTVTLRCDPISGHDNLYWYRRVMGKEIKFLLHFVKESKQDESGMPNNRFLAERTGGTYSTLKVQPAELEDSGVYFCASSTQTGAGTEAFFGQGTRLTVV.

V is TRBV29-1 and J is TRBJ2-2; D is possibly TRBD1 or TRBD2 (6 bases each). Germline CDR1 SQVTM, CDR2 ANQGSEA. The V and J ends lost 4 bases and 9 bases respectively, with 15 bases between them. CDR3 length: 13 residues. The CDR3 spells CSVGGDIPRELFF. As DNA, the CDR3 is TGCAGCGTTGGCGGGGACATTCCCCGGGAGCTGTTTTTT.

This clone showed up just a few times. The chain employs TRBV5-4 and TRBJ1-4; D unclear. The CDR3 extends over 14 amino acids. The germline CDR1 and CDR2 sequences are SGHNT and YYREEE (reference sequence). V was cut by 2 bases and J by 8 bases, with 13 bases left in between. The CDR3 nucleotides are TGTGCCAGCAGCTTTTGGGGTAGTCGGGAAAAACTGTTTTTT. Amino acids: CASSFWGSREKLFF.

The chain employs TRBV5-1 and TRBJ2-3, with D possibly called TRBD1 or TRBD2 (5 bases each). CDR1 and CDR2 (germline): SGHRS, YFSETQ. V was pared by 4 bases and J by 4 bases, with 13 bases between. The CDR3 is 14 residues long. The CDR3 spells CASSDLEGSDTQYF. CDR3 nucleotides: TGCGCCAGCAGCGACCTAGAGGGGTCAGATACGCAGTATTTT.

In this sample, this clone turned up a few times. This chain joins TRBV5-1 and TRBJ1-1; D possibly corresponds to TRBD1 (5 bases). The CDR3 consists of 14 residues. V was shortened by 7 bases and J by 1 base, with 14 bases between the two germline ends. Germline assignment: CDR1 SGHRS and CDR2 YFSETQ. Written as DNA, the CDR3 is TGCGCCAGCTTCGAGGTGGGGGGGAACACTGAAGCTTTCTTT. Translated: CASFEVGGNTEAFF.

The chain employs TRBV28 and TRBJ2-2; possible D gene TRBD1, 6 bases. Germline lookup yields CDR1 MDHEN and CDR2 SYDVKM. The CDR3 consists of 13 residues. CDR3 amino acids: CAIPDRPGGELFF. The CDR3, as DNA: TGTGCTATCCCGGACAGACCAGGCGGGGAGCTGTTTTTT.

This clone was counted a single time. The J gene is TRBJ2-3, the V gene TRBV9; unclear D gene. Germline-derived CDR1 and CDR2 are SGDLS and YYNGEE. The V end lost 2 bases, the J end lost 7 bases, and 17 bases lay between the germline ends. This CDR3 spans 15 amino acids. CDR3 protein: CASSVTTQQGNTQYF. CDR3 bases: TGTGCCAGCAGCGTGACCACCCAACAAGGAAATACGCAGTATTTT.

This clone was found once. The V call is TRBV6-5, the J call TRBJ2-1; 11 bases agree with TRBD1. Germline V CDR1 and CDR2: MNHEY, SVGAGI. V shed 5 bases, J shed 9 bases, and the junction held 9 bases outside the gene matches. This CDR3 has 15 amino acids. CDR3 nucleotides: TGTGCCAGCAGTGCCGGGACAGGGGGTGTCAGTGAGCAGTTCTTC. This sequence encodes CASSAGTGGVSEQFF.

The chain combines TRBV2 with TRBJ1-3; 8 bases align to TRBD1. Germline V gene sequence: CDR1 SNHLY, CDR2 FYNNEI. The CDR3 loop spans 14 amino acids. Losses at the gene ends were 7 bases for V and 2 bases for J; bases not matched to a gene: 4. Written as DNA, the CDR3 is TGTGCCAGCACCTTGACAGGGGCTGGAAACACCATATATTTT. Translation gives CASTLTGAGNTIYF.

This clone was found once. The chain combines TRBV27 with TRBJ2-6; D is undetermined. Germline values: CDR1 MNHEY, CDR2 SMNVEV (reference sequence). The CDR3 is 15 residues long. Trimming pared 6 bases from V and 0 bases from J, leaving 9 bases between. The CDR3 region is CASSAPASGANVLTF. For the CDR3, the DNA is TGTGCCAGCAGCGCCCCCGCCTCTGGGGCCAACGTCCTGACTTTC.

The V gene is TRBV7-2, the J gene TRBJ1-4; maybe TRBD1 (5 bases). V was cut by 0 bases and J by 4 bases, with 12 bases left in between. There are 16 residues in the CDR3. Germline lookup yields CDR1 SGHTA and CDR2 FQGNSA. Written as DNA, the CDR3 is TGTGCCAGCAGCTTAGCAACGGGGCCGGGTAATGAAAAACTGTTTTTT. Translated: CASSLATGPGNEKLFF.

This sequence joins TRBV7-9 and TRBJ2-1; tentative D call: TRBD2 (6 bases). This CDR3 spans 17 amino acids. Germline V gene sequence: CDR1 SEHNR, CDR2 FQNEAQ (reference sequence). Trimming took off 5 bases at V and 5 bases at J, with 22 bases between the two ends. The CDR3: CASSPTPRLRGDNEQFF. The CDR3 nucleotides read TGTGCCAGCAGCCCTACTCCCCGGTTGCGCGGGGACAATGAGCAGTTCTTC.

The sample holds a few counts of this clone. The genes are TRBV18 and TRBJ1-2, with 7 positions matching TRBD1. This CDR3 has 12 amino acids. Germline V lookup: CDR1 KGHSH, CDR2 LQKENI. The V segment lost 8 bases and the J segment 3 bases; nucleotides outside the gene matches: 3. This chain's CDR3 is CASAGGDYGYTF. For the CDR3, the DNA is TGTGCCAGCGCAGGGGGAGACTATGGCTACACCTTC.

The gene calls are TRBV6-1 and TRBJ2-2, with D unclear. Germline V gene lookup returns CDR1 MNHNS and CDR2 SASEGT. Trimming shortened V by 3 bases and J by 13 bases, and 18 bases separated the two germline ends. This CDR3 comprises 14 residues. The CDR3 protein is CASSDLQPPVGLFF. CDR3 sequence (DNA): TGTGCCAGCAGTGATCTTCAACCCCCGGTGGGGCTGTTTTTT.

This rearrangement joins TRBV4-1 to TRBJ2-5, with D tentatively TRBD2 (5 bases). Germline V CDR1 and CDR2: MGHRA, YSYEKL. With 4 bases removed from V and 1 base from J, the gap between germline ends came to 13 bases. This CDR3 spans 15 amino acids. The CDR3 loop is CASSPGEGGQETQYF. Written as DNA, the CDR3 is TGCGCCAGCAGCCCCGGAGAGGGCGGCCAAGAGACCCAGTACTTC.